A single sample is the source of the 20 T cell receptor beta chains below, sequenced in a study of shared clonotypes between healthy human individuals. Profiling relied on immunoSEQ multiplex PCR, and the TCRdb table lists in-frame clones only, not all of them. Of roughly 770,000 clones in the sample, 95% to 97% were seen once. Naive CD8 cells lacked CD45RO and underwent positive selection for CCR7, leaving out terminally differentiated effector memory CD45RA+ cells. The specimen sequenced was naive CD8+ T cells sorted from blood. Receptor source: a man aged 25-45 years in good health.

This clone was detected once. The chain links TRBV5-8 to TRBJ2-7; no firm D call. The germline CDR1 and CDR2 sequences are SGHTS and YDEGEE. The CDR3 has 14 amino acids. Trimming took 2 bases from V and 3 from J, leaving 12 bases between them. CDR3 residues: CASSFSQRLYEQYF. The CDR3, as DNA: TGTGCCAGCAGCTTCAGCCAGAGACTCTACGAGCAGTACTTC.

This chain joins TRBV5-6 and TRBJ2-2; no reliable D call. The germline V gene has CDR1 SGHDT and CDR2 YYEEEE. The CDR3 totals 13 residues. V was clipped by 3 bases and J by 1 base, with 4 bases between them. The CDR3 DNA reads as TGTGCCAGCAGCTACTGGAACACCGGGGAGCTGTTTTTT. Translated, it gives CASSYWNTGELFF.

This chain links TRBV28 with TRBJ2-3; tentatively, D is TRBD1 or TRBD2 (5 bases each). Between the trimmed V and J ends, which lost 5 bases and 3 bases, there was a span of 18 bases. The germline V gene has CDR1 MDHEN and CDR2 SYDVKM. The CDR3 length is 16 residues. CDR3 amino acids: CASSPGLGKRTDTQYF. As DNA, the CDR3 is TGTGCCAGCAGTCCGGGGCTCGGGAAACGGACAGATACGCAGTATTTT. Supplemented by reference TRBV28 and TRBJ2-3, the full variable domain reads DVKVTQSSRYLVKRTGEKVFLECVQDMDHENMFWYRQDPGLGLRLIYFSYDVKMKEKGDIPEGYSVSREKKERFSLILESASTNQTSMYLCASSPGLGKRTDTQYFGPGTRLTVL.

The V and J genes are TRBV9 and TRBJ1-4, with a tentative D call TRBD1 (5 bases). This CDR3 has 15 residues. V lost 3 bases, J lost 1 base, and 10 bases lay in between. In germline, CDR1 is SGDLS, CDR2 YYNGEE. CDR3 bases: TGTGCCAGCAGCGAGGGGAGGGGAACTAATGAAAAACTGTTTTTT. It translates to CASSEGRGTNEKLFF.

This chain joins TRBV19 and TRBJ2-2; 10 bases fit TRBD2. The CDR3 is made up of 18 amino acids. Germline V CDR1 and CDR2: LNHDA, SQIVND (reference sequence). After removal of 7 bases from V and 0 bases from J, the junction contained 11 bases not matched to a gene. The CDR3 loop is CASTTRGLAEPNTGELFF. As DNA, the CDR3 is TGTGCCAGTACCACGCGCGGACTAGCGGAGCCGAACACCGGGGAGCTGTTTTTT.

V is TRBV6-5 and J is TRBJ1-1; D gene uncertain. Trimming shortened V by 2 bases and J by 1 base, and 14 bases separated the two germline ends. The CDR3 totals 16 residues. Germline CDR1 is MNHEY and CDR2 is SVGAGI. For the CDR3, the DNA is TGTGCCAGCAGTTACGGTGTTGGGGAAAGGAACACTGAAGCTTTCTTT. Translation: CASSYGVGERNTEAFF.

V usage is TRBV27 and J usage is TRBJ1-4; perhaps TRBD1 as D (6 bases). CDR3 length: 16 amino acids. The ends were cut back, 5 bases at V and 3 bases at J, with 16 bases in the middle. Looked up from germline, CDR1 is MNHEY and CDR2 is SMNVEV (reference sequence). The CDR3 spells CASSPLGGVANEKLFF. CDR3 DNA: TGTGCCAGCAGTCCCTTGGGGGGCGTGGCTAATGAAAAACTGTTTTTT.

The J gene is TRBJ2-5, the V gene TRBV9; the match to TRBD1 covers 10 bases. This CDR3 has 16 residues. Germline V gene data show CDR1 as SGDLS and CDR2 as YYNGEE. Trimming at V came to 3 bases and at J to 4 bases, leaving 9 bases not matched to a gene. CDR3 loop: CASSAAGQGSGETQYF. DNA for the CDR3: TGTGCCAGCAGCGCAGCGGGACAGGGGAGTGGAGAGACCCAGTACTTC.

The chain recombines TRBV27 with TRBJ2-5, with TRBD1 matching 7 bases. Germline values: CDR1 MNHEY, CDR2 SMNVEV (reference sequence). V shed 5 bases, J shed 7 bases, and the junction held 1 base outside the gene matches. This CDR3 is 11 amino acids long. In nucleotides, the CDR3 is TGTGCCAGCAGTCCAGGGGGGACCCAGTACTTC. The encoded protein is CASSPGGTQYF.

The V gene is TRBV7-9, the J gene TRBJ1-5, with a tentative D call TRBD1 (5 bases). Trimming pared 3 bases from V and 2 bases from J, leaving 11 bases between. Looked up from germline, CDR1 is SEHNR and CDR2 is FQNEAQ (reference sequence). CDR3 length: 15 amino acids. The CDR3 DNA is TGTGCCAGCAGCTTCGAGGGGTCGGGCAATCAGCCCCAGCATTTT. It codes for CASSFEGSGNQPQHF.

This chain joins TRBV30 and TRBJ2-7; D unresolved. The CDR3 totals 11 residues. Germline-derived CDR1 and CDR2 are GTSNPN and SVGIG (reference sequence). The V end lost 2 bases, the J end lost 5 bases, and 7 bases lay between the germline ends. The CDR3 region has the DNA TGTGCCTGGAGTAAGGGCCACGAGCAGTACTTC. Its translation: CAWSKGHEQYF.

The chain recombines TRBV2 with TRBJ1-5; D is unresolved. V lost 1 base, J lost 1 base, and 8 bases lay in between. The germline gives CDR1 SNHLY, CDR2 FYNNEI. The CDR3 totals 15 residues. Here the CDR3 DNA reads TGTGCCAGCAGTGAAGGTCGGACCAGCAATCAGCCCCAGCATTTT. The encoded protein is CASSEGRTSNQPQHF.

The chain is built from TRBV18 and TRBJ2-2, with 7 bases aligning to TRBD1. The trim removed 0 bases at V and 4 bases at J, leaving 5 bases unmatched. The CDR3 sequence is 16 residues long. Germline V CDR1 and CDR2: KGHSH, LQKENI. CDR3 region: CASSPPSSGGTGELFF. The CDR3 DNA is TGTGCCAGCTCACCACCGTCGTCAGGGGGCACCGGGGAGCTGTTTTTT.

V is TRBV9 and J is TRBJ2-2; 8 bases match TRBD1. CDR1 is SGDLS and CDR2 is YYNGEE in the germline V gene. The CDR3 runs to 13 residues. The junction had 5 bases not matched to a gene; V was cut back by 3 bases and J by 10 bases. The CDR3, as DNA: TGTGCCAGCAGCGCGACAGGGGTGGAGGAGCTGTTTTTT. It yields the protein CASSATGVEELFF.

The CDR3 sequence: CASSAPGVGAPRYGYTF. In DNA form, the CDR3 reads TGTGCCAGCAGCGCCCCCGGTGTAGGGGCACCCCGGTATGGCTACACCTTC. This rearrangement joins TRBV7-9 to TRBJ1-2; a weak D match, TRBD1 (5 bases). V shed 5 bases and J shed 5 bases, with 24 bases lying between them. Looked up from germline, CDR1 is SEHNR and CDR2 is FQNEAQ (reference sequence). This CDR3 contains 17 residues. Filled out from reference TRBV7-9 and TRBJ1-2, the complete variable domain reads DTGVSQNPRHKITKRGQNVTFRCDPISEHNRLYWYRQTLGQGPEFLTYFQNEAQLEKSRLLSDRFSAERPKGSFSTLEIQRTEQGDSAMYLCASSAPGVGAPRYGYTFGSGTRLTVV.

As DNA, the CDR3 is TGCAGCGTTGAGAATTCGAACAGGGGCGAGCAGTACTTC. It specifies CSVENSNRGEQYF. The rearrangement joins TRBV29-1 to TRBJ2-7; TRBD1 agrees at 7 bases. Per germline, CDR1 SQVTM and CDR2 ANQGSEA. The length of the CDR3 is 13 residues. V gave up 3 bases and J gave up 6 bases; unmatched junction bases: 8.

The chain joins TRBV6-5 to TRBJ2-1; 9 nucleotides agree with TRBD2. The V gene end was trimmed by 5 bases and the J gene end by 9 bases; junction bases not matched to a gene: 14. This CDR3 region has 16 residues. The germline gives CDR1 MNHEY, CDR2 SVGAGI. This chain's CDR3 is CASSHFLSGGRSEQFF. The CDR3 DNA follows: TGTGCCAGCAGTCACTTCTTGAGCGGGGGGCGTAGTGAGCAGTTCTTC.

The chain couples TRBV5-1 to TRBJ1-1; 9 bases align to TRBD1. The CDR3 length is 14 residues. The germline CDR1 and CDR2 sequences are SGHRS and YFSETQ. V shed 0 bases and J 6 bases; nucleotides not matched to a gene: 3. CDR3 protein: CASSLENRGPEAFF. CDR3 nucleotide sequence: TGCGCCAGCAGCTTGGAGAACAGGGGGCCTGAAGCTTTCTTT.

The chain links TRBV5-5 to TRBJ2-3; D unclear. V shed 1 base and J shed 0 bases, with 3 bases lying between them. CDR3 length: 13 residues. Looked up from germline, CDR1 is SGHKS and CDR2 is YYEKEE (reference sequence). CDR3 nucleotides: TGTGCCAGCAGCTTGCCCAGCACAGATACGCAGTATTTT. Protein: CASSLPSTDTQYF.

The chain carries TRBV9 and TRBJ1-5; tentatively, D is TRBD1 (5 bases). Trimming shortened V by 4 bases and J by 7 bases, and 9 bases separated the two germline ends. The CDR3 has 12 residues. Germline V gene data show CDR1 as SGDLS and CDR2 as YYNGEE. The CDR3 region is CASSSGGQPQHF. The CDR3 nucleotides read TGTGCCAGCAGCAGCGGGGGACAGCCCCAGCATTTT.